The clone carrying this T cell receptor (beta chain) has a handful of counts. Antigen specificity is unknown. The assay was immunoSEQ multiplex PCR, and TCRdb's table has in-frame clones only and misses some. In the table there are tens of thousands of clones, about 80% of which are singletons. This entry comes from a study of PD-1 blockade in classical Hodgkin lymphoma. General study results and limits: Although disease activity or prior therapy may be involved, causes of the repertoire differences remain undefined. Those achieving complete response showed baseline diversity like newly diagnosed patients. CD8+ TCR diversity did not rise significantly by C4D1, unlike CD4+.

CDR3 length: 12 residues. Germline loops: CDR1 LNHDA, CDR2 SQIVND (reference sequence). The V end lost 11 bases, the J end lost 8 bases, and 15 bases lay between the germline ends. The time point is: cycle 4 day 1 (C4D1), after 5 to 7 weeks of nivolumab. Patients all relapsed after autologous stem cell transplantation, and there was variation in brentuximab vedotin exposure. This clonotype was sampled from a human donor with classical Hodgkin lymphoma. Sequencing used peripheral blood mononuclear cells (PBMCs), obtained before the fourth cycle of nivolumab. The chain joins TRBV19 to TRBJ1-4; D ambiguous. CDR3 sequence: CAVGPGGEKLFF. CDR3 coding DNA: TGTGCCGTCGGACCGGGAGGGGAAAAACTGTTTTTT. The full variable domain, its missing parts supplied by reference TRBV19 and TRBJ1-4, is DGGITQSPKYLFRKEGQNVTLSCEQNLNHDAMYWYRQDPGQGLRLIYYSQIVNDFQKGDIAEGYSVSREKKESFPLTVTSAQKNPTAFYLCAVGPGGEKLFFGSGTQLSVL.